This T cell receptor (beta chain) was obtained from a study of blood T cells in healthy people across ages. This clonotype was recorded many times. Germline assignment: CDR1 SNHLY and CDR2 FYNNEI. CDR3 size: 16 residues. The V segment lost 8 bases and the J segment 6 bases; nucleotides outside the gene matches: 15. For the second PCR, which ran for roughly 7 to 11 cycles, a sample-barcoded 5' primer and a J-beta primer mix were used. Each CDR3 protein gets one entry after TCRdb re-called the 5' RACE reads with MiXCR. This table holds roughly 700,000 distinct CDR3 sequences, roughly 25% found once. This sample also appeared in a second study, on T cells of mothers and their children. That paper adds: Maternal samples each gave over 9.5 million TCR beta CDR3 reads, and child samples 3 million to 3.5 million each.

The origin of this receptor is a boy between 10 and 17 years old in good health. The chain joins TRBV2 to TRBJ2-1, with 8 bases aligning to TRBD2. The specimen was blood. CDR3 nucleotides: TGTGCCAGCTACTACCCGATGACTAGCGCAGTCAATGAGCAGTTCTTC. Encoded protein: CASYYPMTSAVNEQFF.